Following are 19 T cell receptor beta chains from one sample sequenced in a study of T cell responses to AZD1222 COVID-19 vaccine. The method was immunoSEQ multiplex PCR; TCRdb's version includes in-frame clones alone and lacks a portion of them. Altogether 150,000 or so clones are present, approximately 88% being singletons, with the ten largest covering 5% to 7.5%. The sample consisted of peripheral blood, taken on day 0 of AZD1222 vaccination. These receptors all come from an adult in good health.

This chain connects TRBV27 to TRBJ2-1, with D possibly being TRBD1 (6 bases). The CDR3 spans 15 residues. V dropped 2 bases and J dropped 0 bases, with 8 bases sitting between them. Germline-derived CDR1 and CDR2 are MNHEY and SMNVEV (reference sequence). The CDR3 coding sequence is TGTGCCAGCAGTTTAACAGGGAGCTCCTACAATGAGCAGTTCTTC. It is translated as CASSLTGSSYNEQFF.

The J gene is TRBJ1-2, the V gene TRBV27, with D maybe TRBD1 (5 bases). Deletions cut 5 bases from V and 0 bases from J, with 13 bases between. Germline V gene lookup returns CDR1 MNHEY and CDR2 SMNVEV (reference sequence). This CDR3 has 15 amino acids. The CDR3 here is CASSEPGVTNYGYTF. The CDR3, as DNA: TGTGCCAGCAGTGAACCGGGGGTCACTAACTATGGCTACACCTTC.

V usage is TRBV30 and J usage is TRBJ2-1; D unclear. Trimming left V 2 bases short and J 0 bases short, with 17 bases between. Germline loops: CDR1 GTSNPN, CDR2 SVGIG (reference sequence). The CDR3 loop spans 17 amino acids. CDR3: CAWSRGWNRGSYNEQFF. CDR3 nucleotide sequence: TGTGCCTGGAGTAGAGGCTGGAACAGAGGCTCCTACAATGAGCAGTTCTTC.

The CDR3: CASSLGVRSSYEQYF. CDR3 sequence (DNA): TGTGCCAGCAGCTTAGGCGTCAGAAGCTCCTACGAGCAGTACTTC. This chain uses TRBV11-2 with TRBJ2-7, with D unclear. The CDR3 sequence is 15 residues long. Per germline, CDR1 SGHAT and CDR2 FQNNGV. V was clipped by 1 base and J by 0 bases, with 10 bases between them.

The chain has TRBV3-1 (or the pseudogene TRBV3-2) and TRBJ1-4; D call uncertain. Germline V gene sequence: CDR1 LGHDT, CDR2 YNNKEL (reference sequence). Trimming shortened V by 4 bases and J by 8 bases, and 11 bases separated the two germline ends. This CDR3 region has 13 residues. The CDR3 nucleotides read TGTGCCAGCAGCCTAAGGAGTGAGGAAAAACTGTTTTTT. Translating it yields CASSLRSEEKLFF.

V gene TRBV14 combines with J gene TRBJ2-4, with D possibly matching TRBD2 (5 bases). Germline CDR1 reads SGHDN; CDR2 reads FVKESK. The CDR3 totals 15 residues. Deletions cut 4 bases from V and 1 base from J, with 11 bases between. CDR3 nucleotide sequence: TGTGCCAGCAGCCCACTAGTATCGGCCAAAAACATTCAGTACTTC. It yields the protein CASSPLVSAKNIQYF. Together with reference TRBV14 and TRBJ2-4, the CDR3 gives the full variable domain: EAGVTQFPSHSVIEKGQTVTLRCDPISGHDNLYWYRRVMGKEIKFLLHFVKESKQDESGMPNNRFLAERTGGTYSTLKVQPAELEDSGVYFCASSPLVSAKNIQYFGAGTRLSVL.

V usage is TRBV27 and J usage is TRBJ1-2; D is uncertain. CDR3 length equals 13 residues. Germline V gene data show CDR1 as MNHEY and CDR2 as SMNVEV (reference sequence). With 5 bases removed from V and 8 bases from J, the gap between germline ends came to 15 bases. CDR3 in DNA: TGTGCCAGCAGTGACCCCGGGCTCTGGGGCTACACCTTC. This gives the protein CASSDPGLWGYTF.

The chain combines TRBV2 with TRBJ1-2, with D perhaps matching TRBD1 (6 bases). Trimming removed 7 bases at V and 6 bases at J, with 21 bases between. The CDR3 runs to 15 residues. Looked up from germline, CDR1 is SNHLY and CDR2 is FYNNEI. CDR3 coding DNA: TGTGCCAGCATAAAACAAACTCGGGGGGCGGATGGCTACACCTTC. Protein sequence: CASIKQTRGADGYTF.

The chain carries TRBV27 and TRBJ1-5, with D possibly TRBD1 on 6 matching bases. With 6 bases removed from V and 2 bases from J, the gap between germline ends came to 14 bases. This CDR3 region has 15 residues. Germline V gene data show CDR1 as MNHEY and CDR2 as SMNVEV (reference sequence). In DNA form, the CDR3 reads TGTGCCAGCAGCCTAGGAAGGGGGGGCAATCAGCCCCAGCATTTT. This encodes CASSLGRGGNQPQHF.

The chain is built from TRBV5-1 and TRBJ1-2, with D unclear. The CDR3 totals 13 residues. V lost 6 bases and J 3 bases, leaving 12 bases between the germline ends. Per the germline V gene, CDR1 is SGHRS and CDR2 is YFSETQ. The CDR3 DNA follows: TGCGCCAGCACCCATACCGGCGACTATGGCTACACCTTC. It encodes CASTHTGDYGYTF.

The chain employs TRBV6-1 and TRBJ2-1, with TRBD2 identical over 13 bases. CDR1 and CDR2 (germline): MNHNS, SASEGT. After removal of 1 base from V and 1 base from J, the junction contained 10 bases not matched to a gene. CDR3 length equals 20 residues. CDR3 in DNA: TGTGCCAGCAGTGAAGGACTAGCGGGGGGTAGTTATTTGTCCTACAATGAGCAGTTCTTC. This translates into CASSEGLAGGSYLSYNEQFF.

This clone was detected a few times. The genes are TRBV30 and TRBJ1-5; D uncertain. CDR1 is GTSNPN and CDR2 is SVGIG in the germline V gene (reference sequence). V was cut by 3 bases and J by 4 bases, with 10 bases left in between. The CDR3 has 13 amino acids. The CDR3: CAWSSLGNQPQHF. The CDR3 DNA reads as TGTGCCTGGAGCTCATTAGGGAATCAGCCCCAGCATTTT.

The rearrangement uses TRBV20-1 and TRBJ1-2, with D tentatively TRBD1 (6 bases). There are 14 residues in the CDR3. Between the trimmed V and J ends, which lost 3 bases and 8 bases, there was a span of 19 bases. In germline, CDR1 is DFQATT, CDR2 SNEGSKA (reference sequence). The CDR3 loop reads CSASSAQGLYGYTF. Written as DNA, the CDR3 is TGCAGTGCTAGTTCAGCGCAGGGGTTATACGGCTACACCTTC.

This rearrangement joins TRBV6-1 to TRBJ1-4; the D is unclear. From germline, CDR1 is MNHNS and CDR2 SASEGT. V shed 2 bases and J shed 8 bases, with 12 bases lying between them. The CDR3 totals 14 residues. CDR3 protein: CASSERGIEEKLFF. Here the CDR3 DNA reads TGTGCCAGCAGTGAACGGGGTATAGAAGAAAAACTGTTTTTT.

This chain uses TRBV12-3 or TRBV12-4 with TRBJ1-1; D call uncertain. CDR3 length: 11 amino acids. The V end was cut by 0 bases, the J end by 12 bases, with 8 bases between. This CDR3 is CASSLALKSFF. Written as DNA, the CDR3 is TGTGCCAGCAGTTTAGCGCTAAAGTCTTTCTTT.

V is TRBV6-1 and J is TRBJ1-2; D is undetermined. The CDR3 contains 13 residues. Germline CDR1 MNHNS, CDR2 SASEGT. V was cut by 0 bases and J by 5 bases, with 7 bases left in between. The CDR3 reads CASSEALSYGYTF. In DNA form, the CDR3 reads TGTGCCAGCAGTGAAGCGCTTTCGTATGGCTACACCTTC.

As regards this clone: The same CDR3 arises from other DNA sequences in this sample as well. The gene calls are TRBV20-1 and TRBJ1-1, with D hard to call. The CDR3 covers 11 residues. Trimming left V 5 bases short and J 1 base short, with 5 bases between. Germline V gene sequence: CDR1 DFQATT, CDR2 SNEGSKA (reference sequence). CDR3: CSASKNTEAFF. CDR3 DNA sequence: TGCAGTGCTTCAAAGAACACTGAAGCTTTCTTT.

CDR3 sequence: CASSLAPDPSYEQYF. Here the CDR3 DNA reads TGCGCCAGCAGCTTGGCCCCAGATCCCTCCTACGAGCAGTACTTC. V gene TRBV5-1 combines with J gene TRBJ2-7; D unclear. The germline V gene has CDR1 SGHRS and CDR2 YFSETQ. CDR3 length: 15 residues. The V gene lost 0 bases and the J gene lost 0 bases, with 10 bases spanning the gap.

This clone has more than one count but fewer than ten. The CDR3 DNA sequence: TGTGCCAGCAGCGCTGAGAGGCGCTATGGCTACACCTTC. Its translation: CASSAERRYGYTF. This sequence joins TRBV7-2 and TRBJ1-2, with D unclear. CDR1 is SGHTA, CDR2 FQGNSA, per germline. V lost 5 bases, J lost 4 bases, and 11 bases lay in between. There are 13 residues in the CDR3.